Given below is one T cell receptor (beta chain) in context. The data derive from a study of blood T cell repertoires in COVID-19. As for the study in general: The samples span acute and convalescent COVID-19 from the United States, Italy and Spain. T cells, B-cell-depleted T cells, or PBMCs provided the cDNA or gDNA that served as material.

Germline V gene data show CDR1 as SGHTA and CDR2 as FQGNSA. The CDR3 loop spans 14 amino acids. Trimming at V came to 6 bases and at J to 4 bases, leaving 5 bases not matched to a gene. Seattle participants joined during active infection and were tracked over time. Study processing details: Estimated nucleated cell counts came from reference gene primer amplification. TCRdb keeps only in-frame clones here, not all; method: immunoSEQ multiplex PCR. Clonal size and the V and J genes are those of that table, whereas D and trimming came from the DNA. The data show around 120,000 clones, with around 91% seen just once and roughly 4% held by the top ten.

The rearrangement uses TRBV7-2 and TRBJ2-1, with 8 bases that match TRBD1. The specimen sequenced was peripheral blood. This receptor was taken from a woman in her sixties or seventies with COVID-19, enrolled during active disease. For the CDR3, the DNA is TGTGCCAGCAGACCGGGACAGGAGTACAATGAGCAGTTCTTC. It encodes CASRPGQEYNEQFF.